This is a list of T cell receptor beta chains from one sample in a study of early T cells in non-severe SARS-CoV-2 infection. One entry per CDR3 protein results from TCRdb running MiXCR on the 5' RACE reads. The sample has about 48,000 distinct CDR3 sequences, 7.7% seen once. Sequencing used whole blood. These receptors came from an adult who was a healthcare worker with PCR-confirmed SARS-CoV-2 infection or an uninfected control (not recorded which). Both conserved end residues are part of each CDR3. The D gene is left open where the match is weak. Size is stated for part of the rows, as once, few or many counts, or as a class when the clone is expanded.

d_gene | j_gene | v_gene | abundance | CDR3nt | CDR3aa
. | TRBJ2-5 | TRBV7-9 | many | TGTGCCAGCAGCTACATTAAAGAGACCCAGTACTTC | CASSYIKETQYF
TRBD2 | TRBJ2-7 | TRBV11-2 | . | TGTGCCAGCAGCTTAGGCGGTAGCGGGTTCTACGAGCAGTACTTC | CASSLGGSGFYEQYF
. | TRBJ1-4 | TRBV7-8 | few | TGTGCCAGCAGCTCCTATATCAGGGCGGCAGGTGAAAAACTGTTTTTT | CASSSYIRAAGEKLFF
TRBD1 | TRBJ1-2 | TRBV4-3 | many | TGCGCCAGCAGCCGGGACAGGGAGTATAACTATGGCTACACCTTC | CASSRDREYNYGYTF
TRBD2 | TRBJ2-1 | TRBV29-1 | many | TGCAGCGTTGTTCGGGCTAGCGGGGGCTTCAACAATGAGCAGTTCTTC | CSVVRASGGFNNEQFF
. | TRBJ1-1 | TRBV10-3 | many | TGTGCCATCAAACAGCAGAACACTGAAGCTTTCTTT | CAIKQQNTEAFF
TRBD1 | TRBJ2-7 | TRBV29-1 | few | TGCAGCCGGACAGGGCGTCCCTACGAGCAGTACTTC | CSRTGRPYEQYF
TRBD1 | TRBJ2-3 | TRBV5-1 | few | TGCGCCAGCAGCGGGGACAGCAGGATTTCAGATACGCAGTATTTT | CASSGDSRISDTQYF
TRBD1 | TRBJ2-3 | TRBV24-1 | many | TGTGCCACCAGTGATTTCGGGACAGCGACAGATACGCAGTATTTT | CATSDFGTATDTQYF
. | TRBJ2-7 | TRBV2 | once | TGTGCCAGCAGTAAGAACAATTTGTACGAGCAGTACTTC | CASSKNNLYEQYF
TRBD2 | TRBJ2-3 | TRBV30 | few | TGTGCCTGGAGTTTAGCGGGGGCAACAGATACGCAGTATTTT | CAWSLAGATDTQYF
. | TRBJ2-3 | TRBV18 | many | TGTGCCAGCTCACCTCCCCGATCAGATACGCAGTATTTT | CASSPPRSDTQYF
. | TRBJ1-1 | TRBV30 | few | TGTGCCTGGAGACGTGACAGGGAAGCTTTCTTT | CAWRRDREAFF
TRBD1 | TRBJ1-2 | TRBV9 | . | TGTGCCAGCAGCGTAGAGGCGGACAGGGGGAAAGGCTACACCTTC | CASSVEADRGKGYTF
. | TRBJ2-7 | TRBV5-6 | few | TGTGCCAGCAGCTTATTTTTCGGCAGCACCACCTACGAGCAGTACTTC | CASSLFFGSTTYEQYF
. | TRBJ1-6 | TRBV21-1 | few | TGTGCCAGCAGCCAAAAGGGACAGGGCGGTTCACCCCTCCACTTT | CASSQKGQGGSPLHF
. | TRBJ1-2 | TRBV3-1 | few | TGTGCCAGCAGCCAAGATCGGACGCTAGTTAACTATGGCTACACCTTC | CASSQDRTLVNYGYTF
. | TRBJ1-3 | TRBV5-1 | . | TGCGCCAGCAGCCTCGCGGGAGACGGCTCTGGAAACACCATATATTTT | CASSLAGDGSGNTIYF
. | TRBJ2-2 | TRBV24-1 | few | TGTGCCACCAGTCTCGGGGGCAGAGACACCGGGGAGCTGTTTTTT | CATSLGGRDTGELFF
TRBD1 | TRBJ2-2 | TRBV7-2 | few | TGTGCCAGCAGCTTAGGGGGACAGGGCCCCGGGGAGCTGTTTTTT | CASSLGGQGPGELFF
. | TRBJ1-1 | TRBV29-1 | many | TGCAGCGTCACCCCAACACTTTTGAACACTGAAGCTTTCTTT | CSVTPTLLNTEAFF
. | TRBJ2-7 | TRBV29-1 | . | TGCAGCGTTACCCAAACAGGATACGAGCAGTACTTC | CSVTQTGYEQYF
. | TRBJ1-1 | TRBV30 | many | TGTGCCTGGAGTGTTGTAGGTGATGGCACTGAAGCTTTCTTT | CAWSVVGDGTEAFF
. | TRBJ2-3 | TRBV4-2 | . | TGTGCCAGCAGCCAAGATCCGACGGGGCCAGATACGCAGTATTTT | CASSQDPTGPDTQYF
. | TRBJ2-1 | TRBV6-6 | many | TGTGCCAGCAGTTTGCCAGGCGAGTACAATGAGCAGTTCTTC | CASSLPGEYNEQFF
. | TRBJ2-3 | TRBV27 | many | TGTGCCAGCAGTTTAGAATGGTCCCCCACAGATACGCAGTATTTT | CASSLEWSPTDTQYF
TRBD1 | TRBJ2-7 | TRBV10-1 | . | TGCGCCAGCAGTGACTCCGGGACAGGGGCCTACGAGCAGTACTTC | CASSDSGTGAYEQYF
. | TRBJ2-2 | TRBV12-3/TRBV12-4 | many | TGTGCCAGCAGTTTTGACACCGGGGAGCTGTTTTTT | CASSFDTGELFF
TRBD2 | TRBJ2-3 | TRBV12-3/TRBV12-4 | . | TGTGCCAGCAGGCTAGCGGGGGGCCGGGATACGCAGTATTTT | CASRLAGGRDTQYF
TRBD1 | TRBJ2-3 | TRBV6-6 | . | TGTGCCAGCAGTCTCACTCCGGGACAGGGCACAGATACGCAGTATTTT | CASSLTPGQGTDTQYF
TRBD1 | TRBJ1-2 | TRBV14 | few | TGTGCCAGCAGCCAAGGACAGGGATACTATGGCTACACCTTC | CASSQGQGYYGYTF
. | TRBJ2-7 | TRBV12-3/TRBV12-4 | . | TGTGCCAGCCGTCGGGCGGGAAGCTCCTACGAGCAGTACTTC | CASRRAGSSYEQYF
. | TRBJ1-1 | TRBV18 | many | TGTGCCAGCTCACCGTATGGCAAAGGGGAAGCTTTCTTT | CASSPYGKGEAFF
TRBD2 | TRBJ2-4 | TRBV6-1 | many | TGTGCCAGCAAGCCGGGACTAGGCGCCAAAAACATTCAGTACTTC | CASKPGLGAKNIQYF
. | TRBJ2-7 | TRBV28 | many | TGTGCCAGCAGTTCCTCCTCCTACGAGCAGTACTTC | CASSSSSYEQYF
. | TRBJ1-5 | TRBV15 | many | TGTGCCACCAGCAGGGGACTCAGCAATCAGCCCCAGCATTTT | CATSRGLSNQPQHF
. | TRBJ2-3 | TRBV7-2 | . | TGTGCCAGCAGCTTAAGAAGCGTCGGGGGTGCAGATACGCAGTATTTT | CASSLRSVGGADTQYF
. | TRBJ1-6 | TRBV28 | few | TGTGCCAGCAAGGGGCAGATTAATTCACCCCTCCACTTT | CASKGQINSPLHF
. | TRBJ2-7 | TRBV27 | . | TGTGCCAGCAGTTTAGGGGTGGGCGAGCAGTACTTC | CASSLGVGEQYF